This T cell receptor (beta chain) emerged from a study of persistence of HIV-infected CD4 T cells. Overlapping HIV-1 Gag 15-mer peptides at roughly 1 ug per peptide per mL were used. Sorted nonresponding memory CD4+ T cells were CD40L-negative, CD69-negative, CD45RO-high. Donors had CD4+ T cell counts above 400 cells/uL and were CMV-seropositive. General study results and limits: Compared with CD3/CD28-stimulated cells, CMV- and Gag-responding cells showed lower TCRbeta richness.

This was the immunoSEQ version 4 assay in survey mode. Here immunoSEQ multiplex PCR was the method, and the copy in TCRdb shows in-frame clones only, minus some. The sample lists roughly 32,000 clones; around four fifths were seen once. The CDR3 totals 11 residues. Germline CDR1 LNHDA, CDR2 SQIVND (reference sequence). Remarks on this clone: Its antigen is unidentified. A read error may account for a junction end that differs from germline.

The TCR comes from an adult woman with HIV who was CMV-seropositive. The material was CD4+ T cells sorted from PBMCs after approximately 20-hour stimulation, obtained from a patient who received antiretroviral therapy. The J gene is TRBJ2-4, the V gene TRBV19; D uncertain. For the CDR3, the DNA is TGTGCCAGTAGTTTAGATGACATTCAGTACTTC. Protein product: CASSLDDIQYF.